The 26 T cell receptor beta chains below all came from one sample that was sequenced in a study of shared clonotypes between healthy human individuals. Method: immunoSEQ multiplex PCR; TCRdb's copy keeps in-frame clones and lacks some. The data show roughly 1 million clones, around 76% seen once. Sequenced: memory CD4+ T cells sorted from blood. Specified subset: CD45RA-negative fraction. The receptors stem from a man between 18 and 35 years old in good health.

The chain employs TRBV27 and TRBJ2-6, with D possibly matching TRBD2 (6 bases). Germline CDR1 and CDR2: MNHEY and SMNVEV (reference sequence). V was clipped by 7 bases and J by 0 bases, with 19 bases between them. The CDR3 is made up of 18 amino acids. For the CDR3, the DNA is TGTGCCAGCACGGCGGGGCCGCGAGTAAGCTCTGGGGCCAACGTCCTGACTTTC. Translating gives CASTAGPRVSSGANVLTF.

The genes are TRBV6-1 and TRBJ1-2; D gene unclear. Trimming stripped 3 bases from V and 8 bases from J, with 10 bases between. The length of the CDR3 is 12 residues. From germline, CDR1 is MNHNS and CDR2 SASEGT. CDR3 nucleotide sequence: TGTGCCAGCAGTGATATAGGGTTCGGCTACACCTTC. It yields the protein CASSDIGFGYTF.

V is TRBV10-3 and J is TRBJ1-2, with TRBD1 matching 8 bases. Per the germline V gene, CDR1 is ENHRY and CDR2 is SYGVKD. The junction had 9 bases not matched to a gene; V was cut back by 6 bases and J by 3 bases. CDR3 length equals 15 residues. CDR3 in DNA: TGTGCCATCAGACCAGCCCAGGGGGCAGACTATGGCTACACCTTC. It translates to CAIRPAQGADYGYTF.

V is TRBV7-8 and J is TRBJ1-5; D not certain. CDR3 length: 14 residues. Deletions cut 0 bases from V and 4 bases from J, with 7 bases between. Germline CDR1 and CDR2: SGHVS and FQNEAQ. CDR3 loop: CASSLAARNQPQHF. In nucleotides, the CDR3 is TGTGCCAGCAGCTTAGCGGCCCGAAATCAGCCCCAGCATTTT.

Details on this clone: This same CDR3 is encoded by further DNA sequences in the sample. This rearrangement joins TRBV5-1 to TRBJ1-1; D gene unclear. CDR3 size: 13 residues. CDR1 and CDR2 from the germline V gene are SGHRS and YFSETQ. V shed 0 bases and J shed 0 bases, with 3 bases lying between them. In nucleotides, the CDR3 is TGCGCCAGCAGCTTGGAGATGAACACTGAAGCTTTCTTT. Translated: CASSLEMNTEAFF.

The chain joins TRBV5-6 to TRBJ1-2; perhaps TRBD1 as D (6 bases). Germline V CDR1 and CDR2: SGHDT, YYEEEE. The V and J ends lost 6 bases and 4 bases respectively, with 19 bases between them. The CDR3 sequence is 15 residues long. CDR3 nucleotides: TGTGCCAGCACCTTTCTGCAAGGACAGACCTATGGCTACACCTTC. Translating it yields CASTFLQGQTYGYTF.

The chain couples TRBV5-1 to TRBJ1-1, with unresolved D. CDR3 length equals 17 residues. Trimming took 2 bases from V and 0 from J, leaving 17 bases between them. Per the germline V gene, CDR1 is SGHRS and CDR2 is YFSETQ. DNA of the CDR3: TGCGCCAGCAGCTTTATGCCGAACGGAGATCTGAACACTGAAGCTTTCTTT. This gives the protein CASSFMPNGDLNTEAFF.

This clone showed up just a few times. This chain joins TRBV28 and TRBJ1-5; D is uncertain. The CDR3 consists of 12 residues. Germline lookup yields CDR1 MDHEN and CDR2 SYDVKM. V lost 6 bases and J 4 bases, leaving 7 bases between the germline ends. DNA of the CDR3: TGTGCCAGCAGGACCACTAATCAGCCCCAGCATTTT. Its translation: CASRTTNQPQHF.

The V call is TRBV7-9, the J call TRBJ2-3; D possibly corresponds to TRBD1 (6 bases). Germline values: CDR1 SEHNR, CDR2 FQNEAQ (reference sequence). This CDR3 contains 14 residues. V was trimmed by 1 base and J by 3 bases, leaving 8 bases between them. This chain's CDR3 is CASSLGRGTDTQYF. The CDR3 DNA sequence: TGTGCCAGCAGCTTAGGAAGGGGGACAGATACGCAGTATTTT.

The rearrangement joins TRBV7-2 to TRBJ1-4; possible D gene TRBD1, 5 bases. The CDR3 is made up of 15 amino acids. Germline-derived CDR1 and CDR2 are SGHTA and FQGNSA. Trimming took off 5 bases at V and 17 bases at J, with 27 bases between the two ends. Written as DNA, the CDR3 is TGTGCCAGCAGCCGAAAACCGGGACCGCTCTGGGAAAAATTTTTT. Amino acid sequence: CASSRKPGPLWEKFF.

The chain has TRBV11-2 and TRBJ2-7; 11 bases match TRBD2. The germline V gene encodes CDR1 SGHAT and CDR2 FQNNGV. Trimming at V came to 5 bases and at J to 3 bases, leaving 15 bases not matched to a gene. The CDR3 consists of 18 residues. The CDR3 region is CASSPGASGGYGDYEQYF. The CDR3 DNA is TGTGCCAGCAGCCCGGGGGCTAGCGGGGGGTACGGAGACTACGAGCAGTACTTC.

The chain couples TRBV10-1 to TRBJ2-1; the match to TRBD2 covers 9 bases. This CDR3 contains 13 residues. The V segment lost 5 bases and the J segment 5 bases; nucleotides outside the gene matches: 1. CDR1 is WNHNN and CDR2 is SYGVQD in the germline V gene (reference sequence). The CDR3 sequence is CASSLAGDNEQFF. In nucleotides, the CDR3 is TGCGCCAGCAGTTTAGCGGGGGACAATGAGCAGTTCTTC.

This clone has a count of ten or more. This chain uses TRBV11-3 with TRBJ2-5; tentatively, D is TRBD2 (5 bases). From germline, CDR1 is SGHNT and CDR2 YENEEA. Trimming took 5 bases from V and 2 from J, leaving 15 bases between them. The CDR3 sequence is 15 residues long. The CDR3 nucleotides are TGTGCCAGCAGCACCCGGGGTACGGGTCAAGAGACCCAGTACTTC. It encodes CASSTRGTGQETQYF.

The J gene is TRBJ2-4, the V gene TRBV28, with D possibly TRBD1 on 5 matching bases. The germline V gene encodes CDR1 MDHEN and CDR2 SYDVKM. V gave up 7 bases and J gave up 0 bases, with 13 bases separating them. The CDR3 sequence is 15 residues long. In DNA form, the CDR3 reads TGTGCCAGCAACCCGAAGACAGTAGCCAAAAACATTCAGTACTTC. It codes for CASNPKTVAKNIQYF.

The rearrangement links TRBV7-8 to TRBJ1-2; D unresolved. Trimming removed 4 bases at V and 8 bases at J, with 20 bases between. Germline V gene data show CDR1 as SGHVS and CDR2 as FQNEAQ. This CDR3 has 15 residues. The CDR3 sequence is CASSSNPFGLRGYTF. The DNA of the CDR3 is TGTGCCAGCAGCTCCAACCCTTTCGGGCTTCGGGGCTACACCTTC. Looking up the rest from reference TRBV7-8 and TRBJ1-2 gives the full variable domain: GAGVSQSPRYKVAKRGQDVALRCDPISGHVSLFWYQQALGQGPEFLTYFQNEAQLDKSGLPSDRFFAERPEGSVSTLKIQRTQQEDSAVYLCASSSNPFGLRGYTFGSGTRLTVV.

The chain links TRBV12-5 to TRBJ2-1; no clear D gene. Germline values: CDR1 LGHNT, CDR2 FRNRAP. The CDR3 totals 12 residues. The V end lost 2 bases, the J end lost 11 bases, and 10 bases lay between the germline ends. The CDR3 loop is CASGLPRSQQFF. The DNA of the CDR3 is TGTGCTAGTGGTTTGCCTAGAAGCCAGCAGTTCTTC.

The V gene is TRBV29-1, the J gene TRBJ1-1; D unresolved. The CDR3 runs to 13 residues. The germline V gene encodes CDR1 SQVTM and CDR2 ANQGSEA. CDR3 sequence: CIPSGFGLTEAFF. The CDR3 DNA sequence: TGCATCCCGTCGGGTTTTGGTTTGACTGAAGCTTTCTTT.

This sequence joins TRBV6-5 and TRBJ1-6; D uncertain. V dropped 6 bases and J dropped 9 bases, with 18 bases sitting between them. CDR1 MNHEY and CDR2 SVGAGI come from the germline V gene. The CDR3 has 15 amino acids. The chain's CDR3 is CASSNRGKGTSPLHF. The DNA of the CDR3 is TGTGCCAGCAGCAACCGAGGGAAGGGAACTTCACCCCTCCACTTT.

The table lists this clone with a count of one. The rearrangement uses TRBV6-5 and TRBJ1-3; D is possibly TRBD1 (5 bases). V dropped 3 bases and J dropped 0 bases, with 12 bases sitting between them. Germline V gene lookup returns CDR1 MNHEY and CDR2 SVGAGI. This CDR3 spans 16 amino acids. DNA of the CDR3: TGTGCCAGCAGTTATGGGACGGGAAGCTCTGGAAACACCATATATTTT. Encoded protein: CASSYGTGSSGNTIYF.

V usage is TRBV19 and J usage is TRBJ2-2; D not resolved. Germline V gives CDR1 LNHDA, CDR2 SQIVND (reference sequence). CDR3 size: 14 residues. Trimming removed 5 bases at V and 1 base at J, with 8 bases between. For the CDR3, the DNA is TGTGCCAGTAGTCTCCTCGGGAACACCGGGGAGCTGTTTTTT. It yields the protein CASSLLGNTGELFF.

The chain uses TRBV6-5 and TRBJ2-5; D tentatively fits TRBD1 or TRBD2 (5 bases each). This CDR3 has 13 residues. The germline V gene has CDR1 MNHEY and CDR2 SVGAGI. Trimming shortened V by 6 bases and J by 5 bases, and 13 bases separated the two germline ends. In DNA, the CDR3 is TGTGCCAGCAGAGGGGACGGCAGGGAGACCCAGTACTTC. It codes for CASRGDGRETQYF.

The J gene is TRBJ2-3, the V gene TRBV30; D remains unclear. V gave up 0 bases and J gave up 6 bases, with 7 bases separating them. The CDR3 spans 12 residues. Germline-derived CDR1 and CDR2 are GTSNPN and SVGIG (reference sequence). The CDR3 loop reads CAWSVAEDTQYF. The DNA of the CDR3 is TGTGCCTGGAGTGTAGCCGAGGATACGCAGTATTTT.

V and J are TRBV6-6 and TRBJ2-1; the D call may be TRBD1 or TRBD2 (5 bases each). CDR3 length: 13 amino acids. Trimming pared 2 bases from V and 7 bases from J, leaving 9 bases between. CDR1 is MNHNY, CDR2 SVGAGI, per germline (reference sequence). The CDR3 bases are TGTGCCAGCAGTTACGGGGGTCAAAATGAGCAGTTCTTC. Translated: CASSYGGQNEQFF.

The chain joins TRBV19 to TRBJ1-5; possibly TRBD1 for D (5 bases). Trimming took off 2 bases at V and 7 bases at J, with 9 bases between the two ends. The length of the CDR3 is 13 residues. Germline loops: CDR1 LNHDA, CDR2 SQIVND (reference sequence). The CDR3 region is CASSINGGQPQHF. CDR3 nucleotides: TGTGCCAGTAGTATAAACGGGGGACAGCCCCAGCATTTT.

The chain employs TRBV18 and TRBJ2-1, with 15 bases matching TRBD2. The germline gives CDR1 KGHSH, CDR2 LQKENI. The CDR3 is made up of 16 amino acids. Unmatched junction bases numbered 2, after V lost 5 bases and J lost 3 bases. The CDR3 bases are TGTGCCAGCTCAGCGGGACTAGCGGGGGGCTACAATGAGCAGTTCTTC. It specifies CASSAGLAGGYNEQFF.

The chain uses TRBV7-8 and TRBJ2-3, with D hard to call. The CDR3 consists of 12 residues. Between the trimmed V and J ends, which lost 5 bases and 8 bases, there was a span of 11 bases. Germline V gives CDR1 SGHVS, CDR2 FQNEAQ. The DNA of the CDR3 is TGTGCCAGCAGCCTAGTGTTGGGTACGCAGTATTTT. Its translation: CASSLVLGTQYF.